Sequencing of this T cell receptor (beta chain) was carried out in a study of patients and donors after allogeneic stem cell transplantation. MiXCR was run by TCRdb on the RT-PCR reads, yielding one entry per CDR3 protein. The table records about 23,000 distinct CDR3 sequences, roughly 30% of them present only once. The sequence was collected from a human donor who was either an allogeneic HSCT recipient or a stem cell or donor lymphocyte infusion donor (not recorded which). It is not recorded whose cells these are; they may come from a transplant donor. Material: blood, either unsorted or a sorted T cell fraction (not recorded which).

The CDR3 nucleotides are TGTGCCAGCTCACCCGACCAGGGGGACGGCACTGAAGCTTTCTTT. Its protein is CASSPDQGDGTEAFF. The chain carries TRBV18 and TRBJ1-1, with 7 bases lining up with TRBD1. The trim removed 3 bases at V and 4 bases at J, leaving 8 bases unmatched. Germline CDR1 and CDR2: KGHSH and LQKENI. This CDR3 spans 15 amino acids.